A single sample gave rise to the 30 T cell receptor beta chains below, sequenced in a study of blood T cell repertoires in COVID-19. Method: immunoSEQ multiplex PCR; TCRdb's copy keeps in-frame clones and lacks some. The table includes 110,000 to 150,000 clones, roughly nine tenths detected once. The sequencing sample was made of peripheral blood. The receptors here all came from a woman aged 55-69 years with active COVID-19.

This chain joins TRBV9 and TRBJ1-4; TRBD1 matches at 9 bases. Germline values: CDR1 SGDLS, CDR2 YYNGEE. The V and J ends lost 2 bases and 7 bases, in that order; junction bases with no gene match: 0. This CDR3 spans 13 amino acids. The DNA of the CDR3 is TGTGCCAGCAGCGTGGGACAGGGTGAAAAACTGTTTTTT. This translates into CASSVGQGEKLFF.

The chain employs TRBV3-1 (or the pseudogene TRBV3-2) and TRBJ2-2; D gene uncertain. This CDR3 has 14 amino acids. Germline CDR1 is LGHDT and CDR2 is YNNKEL (reference sequence). V was trimmed by 3 bases and J by 6 bases, leaving 11 bases between them. DNA for the CDR3: TGTGCCAGCAGCCAGGCTAGTCTAGCCGGGGAGCTGTTTTTT. Translating it yields CASSQASLAGELFF.

The CDR3 sequence is CASSPLAGVPSYEQYF. DNA of the CDR3: TGTGCCAGCAGCCCACTAGCGGGCGTACCGAGCTACGAGCAGTACTTC. This chain links TRBV11-2 with TRBJ2-7, with TRBD2 matching over 9 bases. V was clipped by 5 bases and J by 3 bases; unmatched bases: 11. Germline assignment: CDR1 SGHAT and CDR2 FQNNGV. The CDR3 has 16 amino acids. Variable domain in full (rest from reference TRBV11-2 and TRBJ2-7): EAGVAQSPRYKIIEKRQSVAFWCNPISGHATLYWYQQILGQGPKLLIQFQNNGVVDDSQLPKDRFSAERLKGVDSTLKIQPAKLEDSAVYLCASSPLAGVPSYEQYFGPGTRLTVT.

The rearrangement links TRBV6-5 to TRBJ2-2; a possible D gene is TRBD2 (6 bases). Germline lookup yields CDR1 MNHEY and CDR2 SVGAGI. CDR3 length equals 15 residues. The V gene lost 5 bases and the J gene lost 2 bases, with 12 bases spanning the gap. CDR3: CASSNTGTNTGELFF. For the CDR3, the DNA is TGTGCCAGCAGTAACACGGGGACTAACACCGGGGAGCTGTTTTTT.

The J gene is TRBJ2-7, the V gene TRBV6-5; the match to TRBD2 covers 8 bases. CDR1 and CDR2 (germline): MNHEY, SVGAGI. Trimming removed 2 bases from V and 3 bases from J; junction bases left unmatched: 9. CDR3 length equals 16 residues. CDR3 bases: TGTGCCAGCAGTTACGACGCGGGACTAGGGGACTACGAGCAGTACTTC. It translates to CASSYDAGLGDYEQYF.

The chain links TRBV5-6 to TRBJ1-2; TRBD1 is a possible D gene (5 bases). Per the germline V gene, CDR1 is SGHDT and CDR2 is YYEEEE. With 2 bases removed from V and 4 bases from J, the gap between germline ends came to 9 bases. This CDR3 comprises 13 residues. CDR3 residues: CASSLRGSYGYTF. In nucleotides, the CDR3 is TGTGCCAGCAGCTTACGGGGGAGCTATGGCTACACCTTC.

The chain recombines TRBV6-1 with TRBJ2-7, with 10 bases matching TRBD1. Losses at the gene ends were 3 bases for V and 3 bases for J; bases not matched to a gene: 2. The CDR3 spans 14 residues. Looked up from germline, CDR1 is MNHNS and CDR2 is SASEGT. The CDR3 spells CASSEWTGGYEQYF. The DNA of the CDR3 is TGTGCCAGCAGTGAGTGGACAGGGGGCTACGAGCAGTACTTC.

The chain combines TRBV11-2 with TRBJ2-1; TRBD2 matches at 7 bases. Germline-derived CDR1 and CDR2 are SGHAT and FQNNGV. The CDR3 covers 18 residues. The J segment lost 8 bases and the V segment lost 1 base, leaving 17 bases of the junction unmatched. For the CDR3, the DNA is TGTGCCAGCAGCTTAGGGCGGGAGCGCCCCGATTTTTGGGATGAGCAGTTCTTC. Protein: CASSLGRERPDFWDEQFF.

The chain recombines TRBV19 with TRBJ1-1, with 7 nucleotides matching TRBD1. CDR3 length: 13 amino acids. Germline V gives CDR1 LNHDA, CDR2 SQIVND (reference sequence). Trimming removed 7 bases from V and 0 bases from J; junction bases left unmatched: 2. This CDR3 reads CASKTGLNTEAFF. The CDR3 region has the DNA TGTGCCAGTAAGACAGGGCTGAACACTGAAGCTTTCTTT.

This chain links TRBV12-5 with TRBJ2-5; 13 nucleotides align to TRBD2. From germline, CDR1 is LGHNT and CDR2 FRNRAP. The CDR3 runs to 17 residues. The V gene end was trimmed by 0 bases and the J gene end by 4 bases; junction bases not matched to a gene: 5. CDR3 amino acids: CASGLVLTSGRPETQYF. The CDR3, as DNA: TGTGCTAGTGGTTTGGTCCTGACTAGCGGGAGGCCAGAGACCCAGTACTTC.

This sequence joins TRBV5-1 and TRBJ2-3; TRBD2 matches 10 bases. Germline loops: CDR1 SGHRS, CDR2 YFSETQ. The CDR3 totals 16 residues. Unmatched junction bases numbered 11, after V lost 5 bases and J lost 5 bases. The CDR3 here is CASRHNLAGAVDTQYF. CDR3 bases: TGCGCCAGCAGACACAACCTAGCGGGAGCAGTAGATACGCAGTATTTT.

This clone was found once. The chain recombines TRBV6-5 with TRBJ1-3; 7 bases agree with TRBD1. Germline values: CDR1 MNHEY, CDR2 SVGAGI. Trimming at V came to 2 bases and at J to 2 bases, leaving 6 bases not matched to a gene. The CDR3 has 16 residues. Here the CDR3 DNA reads TGTGCCAGCAGTTACAGCCGGGACAGTACTGGAAACACCATATATTTT. Translated, it gives CASSYSRDSTGNTIYF.

This clone was recorded only once. The chain joins TRBV3-1 (or the pseudogene TRBV3-2) to TRBJ2-3, with 10 bases matching TRBD2. The germline V gene has CDR1 LGHDT and CDR2 YNNKEL (reference sequence). The CDR3 contains 12 residues. J lost 2 bases, V lost 11 bases, and 1 base had no gene match. The CDR3 is CAGLAATDTQYF. The DNA of the CDR3 is TGTGCCGGACTAGCGGCCACAGATACGCAGTATTTT.

J is TRBJ2-1 and V is TRBV5-1; 8 nucleotides agree with TRBD1. The CDR3 extends over 17 amino acids. Germline V gene data show CDR1 as SGHRS and CDR2 as YFSETQ. The V and J ends lost 4 bases and 0 bases, in that order; junction bases with no gene match: 9. The CDR3 sequence: CASSPRGQGASYNEQFF. The CDR3, as DNA: TGCGCCAGCAGCCCTAGGGGGCAGGGGGCCTCCTACAATGAGCAGTTCTTC.

The chain couples TRBV7-2 to TRBJ1-1; 8 bases agree with TRBD1. This CDR3 contains 13 residues. The ends lost 3 bases at V and 5 bases at J; junction bases unmatched: 2. Germline V lookup: CDR1 SGHTA, CDR2 FQGNSA. The CDR3 loop reads CASSFRGHTEAFF. The DNA of the CDR3 is TGTGCCAGCAGCTTCAGGGGGCATACTGAAGCTTTCTTT.

V is TRBV7-2 and J is TRBJ2-7; D possibly corresponds to TRBD2 (5 bases). CDR1 and CDR2 from the germline V gene are SGHTA and FQGNSA. The CDR3 runs to 14 residues. V was shortened by 3 bases and J by 5 bases, with 14 bases between the two germline ends. CDR3 coding DNA: TGTGCCAGCAGCTTTTGGTCTAGCCCCAACGAGCAGTACTTC. Its translation is CASSFWSSPNEQYF.

The chain links TRBV7-2 to TRBJ2-7; D is unresolved. Deletions cut 0 bases from V and 2 bases from J, with 17 bases between. This CDR3 has 17 residues. CDR1 SGHTA and CDR2 FQGNSA come from the germline V gene. CDR3 amino acids: CASSLASHSILPYEQYF. CDR3 coding DNA: TGTGCCAGCAGCTTAGCCTCCCACTCAATATTGCCCTACGAGCAGTACTTC.

The J gene is TRBJ2-7, the V gene TRBV28; 14 bases match TRBD2. CDR1 MDHEN and CDR2 SYDVKM come from the germline V gene. V dropped 7 bases and J dropped 6; count of bases not matched to a gene: 8. The CDR3 sequence is 15 residues long. CDR3 sequence reads: CASTGLAGVAREQYF. The CDR3 nucleotides read TGTGCCAGCACGGGACTAGCGGGAGTAGCACGCGAGCAGTACTTC. The full variable domain, in which reference TRBV28 and TRBJ2-7 provide the parts outside the CDR3, is DVKVTQSSRYLVKRTGEKVFLECVQDMDHENMFWYRQDPGLGLRLIYFSYDVKMKEKGDIPEGYSVSREKKERFSLILESASTNQTSMYLCASTGLAGVAREQYFGPGTRLTVT.

The chain links TRBV28 to TRBJ1-1, with TRBD1 identical over 9 bases. CDR3 length equals 17 residues. Germline CDR1 MDHEN, CDR2 SYDVKM. Trimming took 5 bases from V and 4 from J; bases not matched to a gene: 14. The CDR3 reads CASSLSDLTGGRTEAFF. CDR3 sequence (DNA): TGTGCCAGCAGTCTCTCTGACTTGACAGGGGGACGCACTGAAGCTTTCTTT.

The chain links TRBV4-3 to TRBJ2-7; 11 nucleotides align to TRBD2. Trimming cost V 2 bases and J 0 bases; bases outside gene matches: 9. CDR3 size: 18 residues. Germline V gene sequence: CDR1 LGHNA, CDR2 YSLEER. The CDR3 DNA is TGCGCCAGCAGCCAACACGGGACTAGCGGTTTTAGCTCCTACGAGCAGTACTTC. Its protein is CASSQHGTSGFSSYEQYF.

V and J are TRBV2 and TRBJ1-5; the D is unclear. The CDR3 runs to 14 residues. V gave up 4 bases and J gave up 6 bases, with 13 bases separating them. Per the germline V gene, CDR1 is SNHLY and CDR2 is FYNNEI. The CDR3 DNA follows: TGTGCCAGCAGTGGGGAGCAGTTTAGTCAGCCCCAGCATTTT. Translating it yields CASSGEQFSQPQHF.

The chain combines TRBV28 with TRBJ1-3; 9 nucleotides align to TRBD1. There are 17 residues in the CDR3. With 5 bases clipped from V and 3 bases from J, the junction kept 11 bases outside the gene matches. Germline V gene lookup returns CDR1 MDHEN and CDR2 SYDVKM. The CDR3 DNA reads TGTGCCAGCAGTCCAACAACCGGGACAGGGTTTGGAAACACCATATATTTT. It codes for CASSPTTGTGFGNTIYF.

The chain has TRBV6-5 and TRBJ2-2; D is ambiguous. Looked up from germline, CDR1 is MNHEY and CDR2 is SVGAGI. V was pared by 7 bases and J by 2 bases, with 8 bases between. This CDR3 contains 13 residues. The CDR3 bases are TGTGCCAGCATCAGTTTAAACACCGGGGAGCTGTTTTTT. Its translation is CASISLNTGELFF.

The CDR3 spells CASGLDDPPGLAGFRDTGELFF. Written as DNA, the CDR3 is TGTGCTAGTGGTTTGGATGATCCGCCGGGACTAGCGGGATTTAGAGACACCGGGGAGCTGTTTTTT. The V gene is TRBV12-5, the J gene TRBJ2-2; 13 nucleotides line up with TRBD2. The CDR3 has 22 residues. V dropped 1 base and J dropped 3; count of bases not matched to a gene: 17. CDR1 LGHNT and CDR2 FRNRAP come from the germline V gene. Full variable domain (rest looked up from reference TRBV12-5 and TRBJ2-2): DARVTQTPRHKVTEMGQEVTMRCQPILGHNTVFWYRQTMMQGLELLAYFRNRAPLDDSGMPKDRFSAEMPDATLATLKIQPSEPRDSAVYFCASGLDDPPGLAGFRDTGELFFGEGSRLTVL.

V usage is TRBV7-2 and J usage is TRBJ2-7; 7 nucleotides agree with TRBD2. V lost 2 bases and J lost 0; bases outside the gene matches: 4. The CDR3 has 15 residues. Germline CDR1 is SGHTA and CDR2 is FQGNSA. CDR3 sequence reads: CASSLYWTSSYEQYF. Here the CDR3 DNA reads TGTGCCAGCAGCTTATATTGGACTAGCTCCTACGAGCAGTACTTC.

This chain connects TRBV21-1 to TRBJ1-3. TRBV21-1 is annotated as a pseudogene. The CDR3 runs to 14 residues. CDR3 coding DNA: TGTGCCAGCAGCAAACGTAGCTCTGGAAACACCATATATTTT. Translating it yields CASSKRSSGNTIYF.

This chain connects TRBV29-1 to TRBJ1-3; TRBD1 might be the D (5 bases). The V gene lost 4 bases and the J gene lost 2 bases, with 12 bases spanning the gap. CDR1 and CDR2 from the germline V gene are SQVTM and ANQGSEA. This CDR3 comprises 14 residues. CDR3 sequence reads: CSVGWGHAGNTIYF. The CDR3 coding sequence is TGCAGCGTTGGTTGGGGCCATGCTGGAAACACCATATATTTT.

The gene calls are TRBV7-2 and TRBJ2-7, with TRBD2 as a possible D gene (5 bases). The V end lost 0 bases, the J end lost 5 bases, and 8 bases lay between the germline ends. The CDR3 totals 13 residues. CDR1 and CDR2 from the germline V gene are SGHTA and FQGNSA. The CDR3 here is CASSLAGVDEQYF. As DNA, the CDR3 is TGTGCCAGCAGCTTAGCGGGAGTCGACGAGCAGTACTTC.

The rearrangement uses TRBV7-8 and TRBJ2-7, with D maybe TRBD2 (5 bases). In germline, CDR1 is SGHVS, CDR2 FQNEAQ. V was shortened by 2 bases and J by 3 bases, with 20 bases between the two germline ends. This CDR3 has 17 amino acids. CDR3 protein: CASSLIGGSQAYYEQYF. The CDR3 DNA reads TGTGCCAGCAGCTTAATTGGCGGGTCCCAGGCCTACTACGAGCAGTACTTC.

The J gene is TRBJ2-4, the V gene TRBV7-2; D might be TRBD1 (6 bases). The CDR3 sequence is 14 residues long. From germline, CDR1 is SGHTA and CDR2 FQGNSA. The V end lost 4 bases, the J end lost 2 bases, and 9 bases lay between the germline ends. The CDR3 protein is CASSYREPKNIQYF. CDR3 bases: TGTGCCAGCAGCTACAGGGAACCCAAAAACATTCAGTACTTC.